Listed below are T cell receptor beta chains from one sample, sequenced in a study of human thymus T cells. The repertoire was sequenced with immunoSEQ multiplex PCR; TCRdb's copy has only in-frame clones and lacks some. The sample has tens of thousands of clones, roughly 95% seen once. Input material: thymus tissue. Receptors were obtained from a girl under three years old with a congenital heart defect but otherwise immunologically healthy. The CDR3 runs from the conserved cysteine through the conserved F or W. A D gene is named only where the DNA matches it firmly. Where a row states a size, it is once, few, many or the class of an expanded clone; other rows omit it.

D gene	V gene	CDR3 length	J gene	clone size	CDR3 DNA	CDR3 protein
.	TRBV28	16	TRBJ2-1	.	TGTGCCAGCAGTTTGCTGCCAGGGCTGTTTATCAATGAGCAGTTCTTC	CASSLLPGLFINEQFF
TRBD1	TRBV7-8	15	TRBJ2-7	.	TGTGCCAGCAGCCACAGGACAGGGAAGTCCTACGAGCAGTACTTC	CASSHRTGKSYEQYF
TRBD2	TRBV10-3	17	TRBJ2-7	.	TGTGCCATCAGTGAGAACGGTAGCGGGAGGGAGGACTACGAGCAGTACTTC	CAISENGSGREDYEQYF
.	TRBV10-2	16	TRBJ1-2	.	TGCGCCAGCAGATCTACCAGGCAGGGGTTAAAATATGGCTACACCTTC	CASRSTRQGLKYGYTF
.	TRBV9	17	TRBJ2-6	.	TGTGCCAGCAGCCAGGACAGTCTTTACTCTGGGGCCAACGTCCTGACTTTC	CASSQDSLYSGANVLTF
.	TRBV28	15	TRBJ2-7	few	TGTGCCAGCAGCTACGGAGGGGGCGCAACCTACGAGCAGTACTTC	CASSYGGGATYEQYF
.	TRBV13	11	TRBJ1-2	once	TGTGCCAGCAGCCCCATACGCGGCTACACCTTC	CASSPIRGYTF
TRBD2	TRBV7-2	17	TRBJ2-7	.	TGTGCCAGCAGCTCCGTCGAAGCGGGAGGATTGACCTACGAGCAGTACTTC	CASSSVEAGGLTYEQYF
TRBD1	TRBV9	15	TRBJ2-7	.	TGTGCCAGCAGCGTGGGGGGACAGGGGGTCCACGAGCAGTACTTC	CASSVGGQGVHEQYF
.	TRBV21-1	17	TRBJ1-5	.	TGTGCCAGCAGCACATTCGCGGACAGGGGGGGCAATCAGCCCCAGCATTTT	CASSTFADRGGNQPQHF
.	TRBV30	14	TRBJ2-7	.	TGTGCCTGGAGTGTACCTGGACACTCTTACGAGCAGTACTTC	CAWSVPGHSYEQYF
.	TRBV5-1	12	TRBJ2-3	.	TGCGCCAGCAGCTCCCTAAGAGATACGCAGTATTTT	CASSSLRDTQYF
TRBD1	TRBV27	14	TRBJ1-5	.	TGTGCCAGCAGTTTAAAACAGGGGTCTAGGCCCCAGCATTTT	CASSLKQGSRPQHF
TRBD1	TRBV7-2	14	TRBJ1-1	.	TGTGCCAGCAGATCAGACAGGGGGGAAACTGAAGCTTTCTTT	CASRSDRGETEAFF
TRBD1	TRBV14	15	TRBJ2-3	.	TGTGCCAGCAGCCCGCGGACAGGAGGCACAGATACGCAGTATTTT	CASSPRTGGTDTQYF
TRBD2	TRBV7-2	18	TRBJ2-2	.	TGTGCCAGCAGCTTTACCTCACTAGCTAGCGGGAGGGCCGGGGAGCTGTTTTTT	CASSFTSLASGRAGELFF
TRBD1	TRBV14	14	TRBJ1-2	.	TGTGCCAGCAGCCCAGGAGACAGGGGACTTGGCTACACCTTC	CASSPGDRGLGYTF
.	TRBV4-2	15	TRBJ2-7	.	TGTGCCAGCAGCCATTACGGGGCCAGAACGGGAGAGCAGTACTTC	CASSHYGARTGEQYF
.	TRBV7-6	16	TRBJ1-1	.	TGTGCCAGCAGCTTAGGCCCCCGGGCGATGAACACTGAAGCTTTCTTT	CASSLGPRAMNTEAFF
.	TRBV5-6	14	TRBJ2-2	.	TGTGCCAGCAGCTATTGGATCGTAACCGGGGAGCTGTTTTTT	CASSYWIVTGELFF
TRBD1	TRBV18	18	TRBJ1-2	.	TGTGCCAGCTCACCGGTCGACCAGGGGGCTAAGGGGAACTATGGCTACACCTTC	CASSPVDQGAKGNYGYTF
TRBD2	TRBV27	14	TRBJ2-1	once	TGTGCCAGCAGCTTGGTTGGGGGGGGTGATGAGCAGTTCTTC	CASSLVGGGDEQFF
.	TRBV19	15	TRBJ1-1	.	TGTGCCAGTAGTACCGACGGTAACCCCAGAGCTGAAGCTTTCTTT	CASSTDGNPRAEAFF
.	TRBV28	15	TRBJ2-4	.	TGTGCCAGCGGAGGACTCCCTGTAGGCAAAAACATTCAGTACTTC	CASGGLPVGKNIQYF
.	TRBV5-4	14	TRBJ1-1	.	TGTGCCAGCAGCGTCGGGGAGGCGGGCACTGAAGCTTTCTTT	CASSVGEAGTEAFF
TRBD1	TRBV27	17	TRBJ2-1	.	TGTGCCAGCAGTCTTCTCATGGACAGGGGGGGGCACAATGAGCAGTTCTTC	CASSLLMDRGGHNEQFF
TRBD2	TRBV7-2	17	TRBJ2-1	.	TGTGCCAGCAGCTTACCGGGACTAGCGGGAGTAGGGGTTGAGCAGTTCTTC	CASSLPGLAGVGVEQFF
.	TRBV18	14	TRBJ2-2	.	TGTGCCAGCTCAGAGGTCCGCTTCGGCGGGGAGCTGTTTTTT	CASSEVRFGGELFF
TRBD2	TRBV4-2	19	TRBJ2-7	.	TGTGCCAGCAGCCAAGGGGAGCGGGAGACAGTTCCCGCCGGTAACGAGCAGTACTTC	CASSQGERETVPAGNEQYF
.	TRBV5-4	16	TRBJ2-2	.	TGTGCCAGCAGCTTGGCCGCAGGGCGCTACACCGGGGAGCTGTTTTTT	CASSLAAGRYTGELFF
.	TRBV7-3	13	TRBJ2-5	once	TGTGCCAGCAGCCCCAGGGTAGGAGAGACCCAGTACTTC	CASSPRVGETQYF
TRBD2	TRBV9	14	TRBJ2-2	.	TGTGCCAGCAGCGTGGCTAGCGGGATGGGTGAGCTGTTTTTT	CASSVASGMGELFF
TRBD1	TRBV30	15	TRBJ1-1	.	TGTGCCTGGAGTGTACTTAGGGCAGGGGGCAGAGAAGCTTTCTTT	CAWSVLRAGGREAFF
.	TRBV14	13	TRBJ1-3	.	TGTGCCAGCAGCCGCAGGGAGGATAACACCATATATTTT	CASSRREDNTIYF
.	TRBV6-6	14	TRBJ2-5	.	TGTGCCAGCAGAACAGGGTTACGAGGAGAGACCCAGTACTTC	CASRTGLRGETQYF
.	TRBV11-2	12	TRBJ2-7	.	TGTGCCAGCAGCCGAATGTGTTACGAGCAGTACTTC	CASSRMCYEQYF
.	TRBV20-1	11	TRBJ1-2	.	TGCAGTGCTTCGAGGGGTTTCGGCTACACCTTC	CSASRGFGYTF
.	TRBV27	13	TRBJ1-4	.	TGTGCCAGCAGTATTTGGGGGAATGAAAAACTGTTTTTT	CASSIWGNEKLFF
.	TRBV5-6	16	TRBJ2-5	.	TGTGCCAGCAGCTTGCGAATGCAGACCCAACAAGAGACCCAGTACTTC	CASSLRMQTQQETQYF
.	TRBV11-3	15	TRBJ2-1	.	TGTGCCAGCAGCTTTCGGGACGATCCACTCCATGAGCAGTTCTTC	CASSFRDDPLHEQFF
TRBD1	TRBV9	14	TRBJ2-7	.	TGTGCCAGCAGCGTAGGACAGGGGTCTCGGGAGCAGTACTTC	CASSVGQGSREQYF